This TCR beta chain was identified in a study of identifying expanded T cells in peripheral blood. The CDR3 spans 15 residues. Germline trimming cut 6 bases from V and 2 bases from J; bases unmatched to any gene: 7. In germline, CDR1 is SNHLY, CDR2 FYNNEI. This table comes from immunoSEQ multiplex PCR, and its TCRdb copy is limited to in-frame clones, with some not included. Seen here are some 100,000 clones, roughly 89% observed once, and the top ten hold roughly 17%. This chain links TRBV2 with TRBJ2-3; 8 bases fit TRBD2. Sequenced input: blood. The TCR originated in a person aged 18 to 70 in good health. The CDR3 reads CASSPGGGLTDTQYF. CDR3 DNA sequence: TGTGCCAGCAGCCCGGGGGGGGGACTCACAGATACGCAGTATTTT.